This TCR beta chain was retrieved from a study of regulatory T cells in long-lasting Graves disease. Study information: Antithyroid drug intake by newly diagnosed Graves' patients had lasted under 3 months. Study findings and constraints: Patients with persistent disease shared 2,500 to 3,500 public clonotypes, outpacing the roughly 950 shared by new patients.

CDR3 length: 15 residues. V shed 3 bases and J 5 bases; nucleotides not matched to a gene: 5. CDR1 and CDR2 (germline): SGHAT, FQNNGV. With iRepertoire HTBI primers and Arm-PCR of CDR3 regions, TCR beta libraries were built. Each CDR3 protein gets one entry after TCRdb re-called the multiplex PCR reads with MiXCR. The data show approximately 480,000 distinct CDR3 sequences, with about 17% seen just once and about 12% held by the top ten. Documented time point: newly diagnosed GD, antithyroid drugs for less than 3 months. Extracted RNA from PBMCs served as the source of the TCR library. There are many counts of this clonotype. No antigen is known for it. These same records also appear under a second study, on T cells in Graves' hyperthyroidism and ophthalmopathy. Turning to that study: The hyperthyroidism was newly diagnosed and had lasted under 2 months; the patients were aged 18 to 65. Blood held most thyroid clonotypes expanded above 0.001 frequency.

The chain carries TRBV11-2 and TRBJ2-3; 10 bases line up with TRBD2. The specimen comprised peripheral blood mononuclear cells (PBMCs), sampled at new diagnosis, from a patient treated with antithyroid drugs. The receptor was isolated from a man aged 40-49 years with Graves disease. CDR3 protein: CASSLSGRAVDTQYF. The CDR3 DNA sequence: TGTGCCAGCAGCTTGAGCGGGAGGGCCGTAGATACGCAGTATTTT.